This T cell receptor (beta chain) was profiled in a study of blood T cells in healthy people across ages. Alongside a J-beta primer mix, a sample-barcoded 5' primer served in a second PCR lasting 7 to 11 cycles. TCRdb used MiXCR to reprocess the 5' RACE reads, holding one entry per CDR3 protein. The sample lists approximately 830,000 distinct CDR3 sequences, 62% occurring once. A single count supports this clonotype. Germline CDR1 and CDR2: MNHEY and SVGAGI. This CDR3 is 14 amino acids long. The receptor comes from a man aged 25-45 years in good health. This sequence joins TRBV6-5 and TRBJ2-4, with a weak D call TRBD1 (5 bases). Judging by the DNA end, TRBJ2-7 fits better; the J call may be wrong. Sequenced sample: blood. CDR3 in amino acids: CASSYGQGYYEQYF. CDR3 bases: TGTGCCAGCAGTTACGGCCAGGGTTACTACGAGCAGTACTTC.